These 3 T cell receptor beta chains share one sample of origin, sequenced in a study of cytomegalovirus exposure and HLA in healthy donors. It was with 60 Vbeta and 13 Jbeta primers that the PCR ran. TCRdb keeps only in-frame clones here, not all; method: immunoSEQ multiplex PCR. This sample's table has more than 40,000 clones. Material for sequencing was PBMCs. The receptors originated from a middle-aged woman in good health and CMV-seronegative.

The V call is TRBV18, the J call TRBJ2-1; TRBD1 is a possible D gene (6 bases). This CDR3 is built from 18 residues. Germline V gene data show CDR1 as KGHSH and CDR2 as LQKENI. Trimming cost V 3 bases and J 0 bases, with 18 bases left between them. As DNA, the CDR3 is TGTGCCAGCTCACCTCCAGGGGCGATAGGAAGCTCCTACAATGAGCAGTTCTTC. It specifies CASSPPGAIGSSYNEQFF.

The genes are TRBV4-3 and TRBJ2-1; TRBD2 agrees at 8 bases. V was clipped by 1 base and J by 6 bases; unmatched bases: 11. The germline CDR1 and CDR2 sequences are LGHNA and YSLEER. CDR3 length: 17 amino acids. CDR3 sequence reads: CASSQAQGAGAGNEQFF. CDR3 in DNA: TGCGCCAGCAGCCAAGCCCAAGGAGCGGGGGCGGGCAATGAGCAGTTCTTC.

The chain is built from TRBV28 and TRBJ2-7; D is undetermined. Germline loops: CDR1 MDHEN, CDR2 SYDVKM. The V and J ends lost 2 bases and 2 bases respectively, with 10 bases between them. The CDR3 extends over 14 amino acids. For the CDR3, the DNA is TGTGCCAGCAGTTTACTGCAGTCCGCCTACGAGCAGTACTTC. Protein sequence: CASSLLQSAYEQYF.